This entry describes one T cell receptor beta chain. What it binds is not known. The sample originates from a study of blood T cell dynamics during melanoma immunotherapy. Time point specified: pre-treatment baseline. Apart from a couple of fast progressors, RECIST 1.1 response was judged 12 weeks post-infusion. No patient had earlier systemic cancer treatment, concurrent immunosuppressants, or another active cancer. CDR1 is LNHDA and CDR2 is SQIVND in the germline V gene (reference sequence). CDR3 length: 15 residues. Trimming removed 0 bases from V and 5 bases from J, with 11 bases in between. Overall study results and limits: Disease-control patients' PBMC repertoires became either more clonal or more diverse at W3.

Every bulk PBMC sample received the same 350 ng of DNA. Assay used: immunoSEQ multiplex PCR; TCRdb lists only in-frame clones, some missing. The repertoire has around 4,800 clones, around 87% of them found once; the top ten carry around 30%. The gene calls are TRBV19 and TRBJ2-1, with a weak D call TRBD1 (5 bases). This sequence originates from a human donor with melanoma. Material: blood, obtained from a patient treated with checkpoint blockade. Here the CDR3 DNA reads TGTGCCAGTAGTATAGATGGGGCAACGAACAATGAGCAGTTCTTC. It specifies CASSIDGATNNEQFF.